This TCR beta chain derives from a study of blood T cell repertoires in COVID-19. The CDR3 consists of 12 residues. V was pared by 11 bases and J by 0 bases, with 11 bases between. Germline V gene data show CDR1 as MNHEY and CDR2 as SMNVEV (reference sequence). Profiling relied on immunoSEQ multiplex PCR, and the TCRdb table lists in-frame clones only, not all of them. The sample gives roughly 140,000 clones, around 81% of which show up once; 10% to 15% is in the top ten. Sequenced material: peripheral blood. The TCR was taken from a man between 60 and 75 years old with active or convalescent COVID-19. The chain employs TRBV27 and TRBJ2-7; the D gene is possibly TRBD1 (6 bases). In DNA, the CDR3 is TGTGCCCCCGGACAGCCCTCCTACGAGCAGTACTTC. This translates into CAPGQPSYEQYF.